This record covers a single T cell receptor beta chain. The data were taken from a study of CD8 T cells in Susac syndrome. Germline V gene lookup returns CDR1 MNHEY and CDR2 SMNVEV (reference sequence). This CDR3 is 13 amino acids long. Trimming took off 5 bases at V and 5 bases at J, with 11 bases between the two ends. RNA totalling about 0.45 to 1 ug underwent reverse transcription with random hexamers. Each CDR3 protein gets one entry after TCRdb re-called the immunoSEQ multiplex PCR reads with MiXCR. The sample records some 150,000 distinct CDR3 sequences, 95% being singletons. CD8+ and CD4+ T cells circulating in blood were sequenced for TCR beta.

Sequenced material: CD8+ T cells from PBMCs. The gene calls are TRBV27 and TRBJ2-3, with D perhaps matching TRBD1 (5 bases). This sequence originates from a human donor with multiple sclerosis. CDR3 in amino acids: CASSDSWGDTQYF. The CDR3 DNA sequence: TGTGCCAGCAGTGACAGCTGGGGAGATACGCAGTATTTT.